A single sample is the source of the 28 T cell receptor beta chains below, sequenced in a study of T cell changes during pregnancy in multiple sclerosis. TCRdb's table, derived via immunoSEQ multiplex PCR, lists solely in-frame clones and lacks some. The sample has around 71,000 clones, about 91% seen once. Specimen: peripheral blood, collected after pregnancy. These receptors all stem from a female donor with multiple sclerosis, enrolled in a pregnancy study.

This rearrangement joins TRBV28 to TRBJ2-3, with a possible D match to TRBD2 (6 bases). CDR3 length equals 17 residues. Germline CDR1 reads MDHEN; CDR2 reads SYDVKM. Trimming shortened V by 4 bases and J by 1 base, and 18 bases separated the two germline ends. Here the CDR3 reads CASSSRLVGFGTDTQYF. CDR3 nucleotide sequence: TGTGCCAGCAGTTCGAGACTAGTAGGTTTCGGCACAGATACGCAGTATTTT.

The chain recombines TRBV30 with TRBJ1-2; possibly TRBD1 for D (6 bases). Trimming pared 0 bases from V and 10 bases from J, leaving 9 bases between. The CDR3 has 11 amino acids. The germline CDR1 and CDR2 sequences are GTSNPN and SVGIG (reference sequence). The CDR3 is CAWSVQGIYTF. The CDR3 DNA is TGTGCCTGGAGTGTACAGGGAATCTACACCTTC.

The V gene is TRBV30, the J gene TRBJ2-1; D unresolved. Germline values: CDR1 GTSNPN, CDR2 SVGIG (reference sequence). The CDR3 length is 13 residues. V was cut by 0 bases and J by 4 bases, with 7 bases left in between. In DNA form, the CDR3 reads TGTGCCTGGAGTGTATGGAGATACAATGAGCAGTTCTTC. Protein product: CAWSVWRYNEQFF.

The J gene is TRBJ2-5, the V gene TRBV30; TRBD2 matches 8 bases. J was trimmed by 1 base and V by 0 bases; bases with no gene match: 4. CDR1 and CDR2 (germline): GTSNPN, SVGIG (reference sequence). This CDR3 comprises 15 residues. The CDR3 sequence is CAWSVLAGVQETQYF. The CDR3 DNA is TGTGCCTGGAGTGTTCTAGCGGGCGTCCAAGAGACCCAGTACTTC.

The rearrangement links TRBV10-3 to TRBJ2-1; D possibly corresponds to TRBD2 (6 bases). Germline CDR1 ENHRY, CDR2 SYGVKD. This CDR3 spans 13 amino acids. V gave up 2 bases and J gave up 10 bases, with 12 bases separating them. The CDR3 reads CAISEPGLPEQFF. The DNA of the CDR3 is TGTGCCATCAGTGAGCCGGGACTCCCAGAGCAGTTCTTC.

The chain couples TRBV5-4 to TRBJ1-1, with 10 bases that match TRBD1. This CDR3 is 17 amino acids long. V lost 5 bases and J lost 1; bases outside the gene matches: 11. Per germline, CDR1 SGHNT and CDR2 YYREEE (reference sequence). The CDR3 protein is CASSKLGGQGGNTEAFF. DNA for the CDR3: TGTGCCAGCAGTAAACTAGGAGGACAGGGGGGGAACACTGAAGCTTTCTTT.

V and J are TRBV10-1 and TRBJ2-3, with D possibly matching TRBD2 (5 bases). Germline V gene lookup returns CDR1 WNHNN and CDR2 SYGVQD (reference sequence). This CDR3 spans 13 amino acids. Trimming removed 6 bases from V and 0 bases from J, with 7 bases in between. The DNA of the CDR3 is TGCGCCAGCAGCCCGGGGAGCACAGATACGCAGTATTTT. Amino acids: CASSPGSTDTQYF.

This clone is a singleton in its sample. The V and J genes are TRBV6-1 and TRBJ1-5; TRBD1 is a possible D gene (6 bases). CDR3 length equals 15 residues. Germline CDR1 and CDR2: MNHNS and SASEGT. The ends were cut back, 5 bases at V and 3 bases at J, with 14 bases in the middle. The CDR3: CASSPGQPLNQPQHF. The CDR3 DNA reads as TGTGCCAGCAGTCCCGGACAGCCACTCAATCAGCCCCAGCATTTT.

This CDR3 reads CASGPSRSGNTIYF. For the CDR3, the DNA is TGTGCCAGCGGGCCCAGCCGCTCTGGAAACACCATATATTTT. The rearrangement uses TRBV27 and TRBJ1-3; D call uncertain. CDR1 MNHEY and CDR2 SMNVEV come from the germline V gene (reference sequence). The CDR3 length is 14 residues. Trimming removed 8 bases from V and 0 bases from J, with 11 bases in between.

The V gene is TRBV15, the J gene TRBJ1-6; D gene ambiguous. The CDR3 has 13 amino acids. Germline CDR1 reads LNHNV; CDR2 reads YYDKDF (reference sequence). Between the trimmed V and J ends, which lost 0 bases and 9 bases, there was a span of 6 bases. DNA of the CDR3: TGTGCCACCAGCAGAGATCGGAGTTCACCCCTCCACTTT. This gives the protein CATSRDRSSPLHF.

The chain employs TRBV19 and TRBJ1-5; 8 nucleotides align to TRBD1. With V trimmed by 5 bases and J by 1 base, 7 bases remained unmatched. Germline-derived CDR1 and CDR2 are LNHDA and SQIVND (reference sequence). CDR3 length: 16 residues. This CDR3 reads CASSAHRGTSNQPQHF. CDR3 sequence (DNA): TGTGCCAGTAGTGCCCACAGGGGGACGAGCAATCAGCCCCAGCATTTT.

This chain joins TRBV28 and TRBJ2-7; 14 positions match TRBD2. The CDR3 contains 13 residues. Germline V gene data show CDR1 as MDHEN and CDR2 as SYDVKM. Losses at the gene ends were 5 bases for V and 13 bases for J; bases not matched to a gene: 7. Written as DNA, the CDR3 is TGTGCCAGCAGTCCCGGACTAGCGGGGGGTGAATACTTC. Its protein is CASSPGLAGGEYF.

This clone turned up a few times. The V and J genes are TRBV6-5 and TRBJ1-1; D unresolved. There are 15 residues in the CDR3. Trimming cost V 0 bases and J 0 bases, with 8 bases left between them. CDR1 is MNHEY, CDR2 SVGAGI, per germline. For the CDR3, the DNA is TGTGCCAGCAGTTACTCGAAACAGTTGAACACTGAAGCTTTCTTT. Translation gives CASSYSKQLNTEAFF.

V usage is TRBV19 and J usage is TRBJ2-7, with 9 bases fitting TRBD1. J gave up 2 bases and V 4 bases, and 6 bases lay outside the gene matches. The CDR3 contains 15 residues. Germline V gene sequence: CDR1 LNHDA, CDR2 SQIVND (reference sequence). CDR3 protein: CASSTGTGLTYEQYF. The CDR3 bases are TGTGCCAGTAGTACCGGGACAGGGTTAACCTACGAGCAGTACTTC. The complete variable domain, with remaining parts taken from reference TRBV19 and TRBJ2-7, reads DGGITQSPKYLFRKEGQNVTLSCEQNLNHDAMYWYRQDPGQGLRLIYYSQIVNDFQKGDIAEGYSVSREKKESFPLTVTSAQKNPTAFYLCASSTGTGLTYEQYFGPGTRLTVT.

This rearrangement joins TRBV27 to TRBJ2-7, with 10 bases matching TRBD2. Losses at the gene ends were 4 bases for V and 7 bases for J; bases not matched to a gene: 19. From germline, CDR1 is MNHEY and CDR2 SMNVEV (reference sequence). CDR3 length: 18 residues. The CDR3 here is CASSSPGLATQRGFEQYF. In nucleotides, the CDR3 is TGTGCCAGCAGTTCCCCGGGACTAGCGACACAGAGGGGATTTGAGCAGTACTTC.

The rearrangement links TRBV30 to TRBJ1-1; D might be TRBD1 (5 bases). Germline V lookup: CDR1 GTSNPN, CDR2 SVGIG (reference sequence). The length of the CDR3 is 12 residues. Trimming took off 1 base at V and 5 bases at J, with 8 bases between the two ends. CDR3 sequence (DNA): TGTGCCTGGAGTGACGGGGGGACTGAAGCTTTCTTT. As protein: CAWSDGGTEAFF.

CDR3 sequence reads: CASSLSATGGWETQYF. The CDR3 region has the DNA TGTGCCAGCAGTTTATCGGCGACAGGGGGCTGGGAGACCCAGTACTTC. The chain uses TRBV27 and TRBJ2-5, with 10 bases identical to TRBD1. Germline V gene data show CDR1 as MNHEY and CDR2 as SMNVEV (reference sequence). The CDR3 is 16 residues long. Trimming removed 0 bases from V and 5 bases from J; junction bases left unmatched: 6.

The V and J genes are TRBV7-2 and TRBJ2-1; 9 bases match TRBD1. CDR1 SGHTA and CDR2 FQGNSA come from the germline V gene. V lost 1 base and J lost 6; bases outside the gene matches: 4. The CDR3 contains 15 residues. The CDR3 nucleotides are TGTGCCAGCAGCTTAGACAGGGGGCGCGGCAATGAGCAGTTCTTC. Its translation: CASSLDRGRGNEQFF.

The chain links TRBV4-1 to TRBJ1-1; unclear D gene. The CDR3 is 14 residues long. Germline V gene data show CDR1 as MGHRA and CDR2 as YSYEKL. The V gene lost 0 bases and the J gene lost 1 base, with 6 bases spanning the gap. CDR3 loop: CASSQDGGNTEAFF. In nucleotides, the CDR3 is TGCGCCAGCAGCCAAGACGGCGGGAACACTGAAGCTTTCTTT.

The J gene is TRBJ1-2, the V gene TRBV30; D unresolved. The CDR3 has 14 residues. Germline CDR1 GTSNPN, CDR2 SVGIG (reference sequence). With 1 base removed from V and 4 bases from J, the gap between germline ends came to 13 bases. CDR3: CAWSEWEGRYGYTF. The CDR3 nucleotides are TGTGCCTGGAGTGAGTGGGAGGGCCGCTATGGCTACACCTTC.

The V gene is TRBV7-9, the J gene TRBJ1-1; 7 nucleotides align to TRBD1. The junction had 9 bases not matched to a gene; V was cut back by 6 bases and J by 2 bases. The length of the CDR3 is 15 residues. In germline, CDR1 is SEHNR, CDR2 FQNEAQ (reference sequence). As DNA, the CDR3 is TGTGCCAGCAGACTCTCGACAGGGCTCAACACTGAAGCTTTCTTT. It is translated as CASRLSTGLNTEAFF.

J is TRBJ2-1 and V is TRBV19; D is possibly TRBD1 (6 bases). The CDR3 runs 16 residues. Between the trimmed V and J ends, which lost 5 bases and 9 bases, there was a span of 23 bases. Germline V gene lookup returns CDR1 LNHDA and CDR2 SQIVND (reference sequence). The CDR3 nucleotides read TGTGCCAGTAGTTCCTATTTTAACAGGGCCGGCGGTGAGCAGTTCTTC. It encodes CASSSYFNRAGGEQFF. Based on the CDR3 plus reference TRBV19 and TRBJ2-1, the full variable domain is DGGITQSPKYLFRKEGQNVTLSCEQNLNHDAMYWYRQDPGQGLRLIYYSQIVNDFQKGDIAEGYSVSREKKESFPLTVTSAQKNPTAFYLCASSSYFNRAGGEQFFGPGTRLTVL.

The V and J genes are TRBV28 and TRBJ1-2; 8 bases align to TRBD1. The V gene's germline CDR1 is MDHEN and CDR2 SYDVKM. J lost 3 bases, V lost 6 bases, and 6 bases had no gene match. The CDR3 length is 14 residues. CDR3 in DNA: TGTGCCAGCAGCGCCTGGACAGGGCACTATGGCTACACCTTC. Translated, it gives CASSAWTGHYGYTF.

This clone has a handful of counts. The V call is TRBV5-1, the J call TRBJ2-7; maybe TRBD2 (6 bases). Germline V gene sequence: CDR1 SGHRS, CDR2 YFSETQ. V was pared by 0 bases and J by 5 bases, with 15 bases between. This CDR3 is 15 amino acids long. The CDR3 nucleotides read TGCGCCAGCAGCTTGGAGATCGGGAGATCCGACGAGCAGTACTTC. It codes for CASSLEIGRSDEQYF.

The J gene is TRBJ1-2, the V gene TRBV15; perhaps TRBD1 as D (5 bases). Trimming took 0 bases from V and 5 from J, leaving 13 bases between them. This CDR3 region has 15 residues. Per germline, CDR1 LNHNV and CDR2 YYDKDF (reference sequence). The DNA of the CDR3 is TGTGCCACCAGCAGAGATCGGGGGGGACTTTATGGCTACACCTTC. Its translation is CATSRDRGGLYGYTF.

The V call is TRBV7-9, the J call TRBJ2-3, with D tentatively TRBD1 (6 bases). CDR1 is SEHNR and CDR2 is FQNEAQ in the germline V gene (reference sequence). Deletions cut 1 base from V and 2 bases from J, with 10 bases between. The length of the CDR3 is 15 residues. The CDR3 region has the DNA TGTGCCAGCAGCTTAGTACAGGGCAACACAGATACGCAGTATTTT. Protein: CASSLVQGNTDTQYF.

The chain joins TRBV7-2 to TRBJ2-1; weak D call: TRBD2 (7 bases). Germline CDR1 SGHTA, CDR2 FQGNSA. Trimming shortened V by 5 bases and J by 9 bases, and 17 bases separated the two germline ends. CDR3 length: 14 amino acids. DNA of the CDR3: TGTGCCAGCAGCGGGGGCGGGGGAATAGGTGAGCAGTTCTTC. Protein: CASSGGGGIGEQFF. Based on the CDR3 plus reference TRBV7-2 and TRBJ2-1, the full variable domain is GAGVSQSPSNKVTEKGKDVELRCDPISGHTALYWYRQSLGQGLEFLIYFQGNSAPDKSGLPSDRFSAERTGGSVSTLTIQRTQQEDSAVYLCASSGGGGIGEQFFGPGTRLTVL.

This clone has more than one count but fewer than ten. This chain connects TRBV30 to TRBJ1-1; no clear D. The CDR3 sequence is 12 residues long. V was cut by 5 bases and J by 0 bases, with 7 bases left in between. Per the germline V gene, CDR1 is GTSNPN and CDR2 is SVGIG (reference sequence). CDR3 loop: CAWLHLNTEAFF. In DNA, the CDR3 is TGTGCCTGGCTGCACTTGAACACTGAAGCTTTCTTT.